In its sample, the clone carrying this TCR beta chain was seen a few times. Amplified TCR beta CDR3 regions derived from RNA transcripts. First-round RT-PCR of the TCR CDR3 relied on the HTBI primer set. Each CDR3 protein is one row after TCRdb ran MiXCR on the multiplex PCR reads. Of roughly 500,000 distinct CDR3 sequences listed, roughly a sixth are singletons. The sample comes from a study of T cells in Graves' hyperthyroidism and ophthalmopathy. Patients were excluded for uncontrolled infection, other autoimmune disease, pregnancy or lactation. On the basis of clinical symptoms, serum thyroxine and TRAb, thyroid ultrasound and orbital computed tomography, diagnoses were made. Trimming cost V 1 base and J 3 bases; bases outside gene matches: 3. The CDR3 is made up of 17 amino acids. The germline V gene encodes CDR1 SGHTA and CDR2 FQGTGA.

The chain is built from TRBV7-3 and TRBJ2-3; 14 bases are a match to TRBD2. The receptor's source is a woman aged 30 to 39 with Graves' ophthalmopathy. Source material: blood. CDR3 loop: CASSLMGLAGVTDTQYF. The CDR3 region has the DNA TGTGCCAGCAGCTTAATGGGACTAGCGGGAGTAACAGATACGCAGTATTTT.